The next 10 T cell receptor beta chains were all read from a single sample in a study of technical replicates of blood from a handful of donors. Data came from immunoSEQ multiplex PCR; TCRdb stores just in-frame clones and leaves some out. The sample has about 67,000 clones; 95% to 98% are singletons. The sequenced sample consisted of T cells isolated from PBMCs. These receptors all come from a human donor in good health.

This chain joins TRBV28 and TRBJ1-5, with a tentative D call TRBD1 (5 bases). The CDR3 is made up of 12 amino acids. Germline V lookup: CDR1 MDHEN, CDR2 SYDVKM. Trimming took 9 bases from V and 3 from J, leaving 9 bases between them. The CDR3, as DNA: TGTGCCAGTGGGGGGTTCAATCAGCCCCAGCATTTT. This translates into CASGGFNQPQHF. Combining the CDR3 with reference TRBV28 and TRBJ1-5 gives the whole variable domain DVKVTQSSRYLVKRTGEKVFLECVQDMDHENMFWYRQDPGLGLRLIYFSYDVKMKEKGDIPEGYSVSREKKERFSLILESASTNQTSMYLCASGGFNQPQHFGDGTRLSIL.

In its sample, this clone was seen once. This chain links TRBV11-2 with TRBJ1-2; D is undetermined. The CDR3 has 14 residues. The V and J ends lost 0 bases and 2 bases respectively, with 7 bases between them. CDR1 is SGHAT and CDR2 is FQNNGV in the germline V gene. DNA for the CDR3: TGTGCCAGCAGCTTAGAACCGGTGAACTATGGCTACACCTTC. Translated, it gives CASSLEPVNYGYTF.

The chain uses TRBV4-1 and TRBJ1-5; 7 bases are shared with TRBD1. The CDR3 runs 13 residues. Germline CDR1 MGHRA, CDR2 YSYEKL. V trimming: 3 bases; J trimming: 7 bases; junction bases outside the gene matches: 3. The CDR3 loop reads CASSHYRGQPQHF. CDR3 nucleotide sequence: TGCGCCAGCAGCCACTACAGGGGCCAGCCCCAGCATTTT.

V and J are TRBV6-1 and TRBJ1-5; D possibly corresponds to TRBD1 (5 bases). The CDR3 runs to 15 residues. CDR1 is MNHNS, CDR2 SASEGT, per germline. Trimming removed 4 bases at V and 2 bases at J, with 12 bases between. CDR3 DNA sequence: TGTGCCAGCAGTGGGGAGGGGTTGGGCAATCAGCCCCAGCATTTT. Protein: CASSGEGLGNQPQHF.

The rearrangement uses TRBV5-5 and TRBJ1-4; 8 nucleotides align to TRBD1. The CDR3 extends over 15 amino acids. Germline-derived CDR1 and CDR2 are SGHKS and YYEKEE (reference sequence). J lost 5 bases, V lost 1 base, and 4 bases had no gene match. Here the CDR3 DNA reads TGTGCCAGCAGCTTGTTCAGGGGGCGGAATGAAAAACTGTTTTTT. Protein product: CASSLFRGRNEKLFF. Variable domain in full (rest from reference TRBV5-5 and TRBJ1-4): DAGVTQSPTHLIKTRGQQVTLRCSPISGHKSVSWYQQVLGQGPQFIFQYYEKEERGRGNFPDRFSARQFPNYSSELNVNALLLGDSALYLCASSLFRGRNEKLFFGSGTQLSVL.

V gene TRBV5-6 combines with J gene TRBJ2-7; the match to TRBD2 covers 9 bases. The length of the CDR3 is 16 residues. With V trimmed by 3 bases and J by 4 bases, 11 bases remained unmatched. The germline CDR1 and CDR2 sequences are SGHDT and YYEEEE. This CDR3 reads CASSWTSAEITYEQYF. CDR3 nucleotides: TGTGCCAGCAGCTGGACTAGCGCCGAGATTACGTACGAGCAGTACTTC.

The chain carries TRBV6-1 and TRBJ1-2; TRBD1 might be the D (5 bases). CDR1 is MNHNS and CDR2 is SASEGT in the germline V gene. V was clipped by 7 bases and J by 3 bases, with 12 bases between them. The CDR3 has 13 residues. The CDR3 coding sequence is TGTGCCAGCATTGGAGGGGCCGACTATGGCTACACCTTC. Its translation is CASIGGADYGYTF.

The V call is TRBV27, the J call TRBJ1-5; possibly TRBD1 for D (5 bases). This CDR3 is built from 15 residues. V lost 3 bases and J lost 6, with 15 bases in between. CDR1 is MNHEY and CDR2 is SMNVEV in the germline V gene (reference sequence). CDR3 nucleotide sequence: TGTGCCAGCAGTTTGTTCGGGGGATCTAGTCAGCCCCAGCATTTT. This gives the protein CASSLFGGSSQPQHF.

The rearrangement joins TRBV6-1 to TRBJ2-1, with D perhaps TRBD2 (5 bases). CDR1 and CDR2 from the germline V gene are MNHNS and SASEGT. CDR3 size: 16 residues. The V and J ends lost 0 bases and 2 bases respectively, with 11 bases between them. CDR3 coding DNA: TGTGCCAGCAGTGAAGCGTGGAGCGGAACCTACAATGAGCAGTTCTTC. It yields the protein CASSEAWSGTYNEQFF.

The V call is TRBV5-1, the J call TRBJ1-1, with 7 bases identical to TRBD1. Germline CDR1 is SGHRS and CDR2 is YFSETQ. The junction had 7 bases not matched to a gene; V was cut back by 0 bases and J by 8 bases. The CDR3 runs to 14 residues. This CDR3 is CASSLGDSSLEAFF. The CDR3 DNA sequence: TGCGCCAGCAGCTTGGGGGACAGTTCCCTGGAAGCTTTCTTT.